Listed here are 28 T cell receptor beta chains from one sample, sequenced in a study of cytomegalovirus exposure and HLA in healthy donors. PCR involved 60 Vbeta and 13 Jbeta primers. The protocol was immunoSEQ multiplex PCR, while the TCRdb copy is restricted to in-frame clones and leaves out a portion. The ten most abundant clones cover approximately 15% of a sample with 60,000 to 85,000 clones. The sample was PBMCs. The receptors were gathered from a man aged 45-60 years in good health and CMV-seropositive.

The V call is TRBV5-1, the J call TRBJ2-3; 9 positions agree with TRBD2. Looked up from germline, CDR1 is SGHRS and CDR2 is YFSETQ. The CDR3 covers 16 residues. V lost 0 bases to trimming and J lost 2 bases; unmatched junction nucleotides: 4. The CDR3 DNA reads TGCGCCAGCAGCTTGGAGGGCGGGAGGGCCACAGATACGCAGTATTTT. Amino acids: CASSLEGGRATDTQYF.

The V and J genes are TRBV6-5 and TRBJ2-1; 9 positions agree with TRBD2. The CDR3 has 15 residues. Trimming at V came to 5 bases and at J to 7 bases, leaving 9 bases not matched to a gene. Germline CDR1 MNHEY, CDR2 SVGAGI. As DNA, the CDR3 is TGTGCCAGCAGTAGGACTAGCGTCACGGGGAATGAGCAGTTCTTC. This translates into CASSRTSVTGNEQFF.

V and J are TRBV6-1 and TRBJ1-2; 7 nucleotides align to TRBD1. J was trimmed by 6 bases and V by 5 bases; bases with no gene match: 9. In germline, CDR1 is MNHNS, CDR2 SASEGT. The CDR3 covers 14 residues. CDR3 nucleotides: TGTGCCAGCAGTTCCCGACAGGGTTGGGATGGCTACACCTTC. Protein sequence: CASSSRQGWDGYTF.

The chain joins TRBV6-5 to TRBJ2-7, with D possibly matching TRBD1 (6 bases). Trimming removed 6 bases from V and 5 bases from J, with 20 bases in between. Germline values: CDR1 MNHEY, CDR2 SVGAGI. This CDR3 has 15 amino acids. The CDR3 DNA is TGTGCCAGCAGGTTTTCCTCAGGGGATAAGGACGAGCAGTACTTC. It is translated as CASRFSSGDKDEQYF.

CDR3 coding DNA: TGTGCCTGGCGCGGGGGTCTCAGCTCCTACAATGAGCAGTTCTTC. This codes for CAWRGGLSSYNEQFF. The chain couples TRBV30 to TRBJ2-1; TRBD2 aligns across 7 bases. This CDR3 region has 15 residues. CDR1 GTSNPN and CDR2 SVGIG come from the germline V gene (reference sequence). Trimming at V came to 5 bases and at J to 0 bases, leaving 7 bases not matched to a gene.

The rearrangement joins TRBV5-1 to TRBJ2-5, with D possibly being TRBD2 (5 bases). Germline V gene lookup returns CDR1 SGHRS and CDR2 YFSETQ. This CDR3 is built from 16 residues. Between the trimmed V and J ends, which lost 2 bases and 4 bases, there was a span of 18 bases. The CDR3 nucleotides are TGCGCCAGCAGCTTATTTCTGGACCGACTAAGAGAGACCCAGTACTTC. Amino acid sequence: CASSLFLDRLRETQYF.

The V and J genes are TRBV10-3 and TRBJ1-2; TRBD1 agrees at 9 bases. CDR1 is ENHRY, CDR2 SYGVKD, per germline. The CDR3 runs 14 residues. Unmatched junction bases numbered 7, after V lost 6 bases and J lost 5 bases. For the CDR3, the DNA is TGTGCCATCAGAGAAACGGGACAGGGATATGGCTACACCTTC. The encoded protein is CAIRETGQGYGYTF.

The gene calls are TRBV7-3 and TRBJ1-1; 7 bases line up with TRBD1. Unmatched junction bases numbered 8, after V lost 1 base and J lost 0 bases. Germline V CDR1 and CDR2: SGHTA, FQGTGA. This CDR3 spans 17 amino acids. CDR3 DNA: TGTGCCAGCAGCTTAAGTCCGGGACAGAAAATGAACACTGAAGCTTTCTTT. Encoded protein: CASSLSPGQKMNTEAFF.

The V gene is TRBV14, the J gene TRBJ2-1, with TRBD2 identical over 13 bases. The CDR3 runs to 18 residues. Unmatched junction bases numbered 12, after V lost 4 bases and J lost 6 bases. CDR1 is SGHDN and CDR2 is FVKESK in the germline V gene. In nucleotides, the CDR3 is TGTGCCAGCAGCCCACTCCCACTAGCGGGGGGGCCTCGCAATGAGCAGTTCTTC. The encoded protein is CASSPLPLAGGPRNEQFF.

The J gene is TRBJ2-5, the V gene TRBV28, with D possibly TRBD1 on 5 matching bases. Germline CDR1 and CDR2: MDHEN and SYDVKM. The V gene lost 5 bases and the J gene lost 5 bases, with 12 bases spanning the gap. The CDR3 is 13 amino acids. CDR3 sequence (DNA): TGTGCCAGCAGTAGACAGTTGAGGGAGACCCAGTACTTC. It yields the protein CASSRQLRETQYF. Full variable domain (missing parts from reference TRBV28 and TRBJ2-5): DVKVTQSSRYLVKRTGEKVFLECVQDMDHENMFWYRQDPGLGLRLIYFSYDVKMKEKGDIPEGYSVSREKKERFSLILESASTNQTSMYLCASSRQLRETQYFGPGTRLLVL.

The chain joins TRBV25-1 to TRBJ2-5, with 8 bases identical to TRBD2. Germline-derived CDR1 and CDR2 are MGHDK and SYGVNS. J lost 5 bases, V lost 7 bases, and 9 bases had no gene match. This CDR3 contains 14 residues. CDR3 nucleotides: TGTGCCAGCACCGAACGGGGGGGGCGGGAGACCCAGTACTTC. This sequence encodes CASTERGGRETQYF.

The chain carries TRBV6-5 and TRBJ1-6; 8 bases match TRBD1. Looked up from germline, CDR1 is MNHEY and CDR2 is SVGAGI. This CDR3 is 15 amino acids long. The junction had 8 bases not matched to a gene; V was cut back by 5 bases and J by 8 bases. CDR3 nucleotides: TGTGCCAGCAGTCAGGGACAGGTGCTGGATTCACCCCTCCACTTT. Translating gives CASSQGQVLDSPLHF.

The gene calls are TRBV25-1 and TRBJ1-1, with D possibly TRBD1 on 6 matching bases. V shed 6 bases and J shed 0 bases, with 11 bases lying between them. Per germline, CDR1 MGHDK and CDR2 SYGVNS. CDR3 length: 14 amino acids. The CDR3 nucleotides read TGTGCCAGCAGCTCGGGACACCTGAACACTGAAGCTTTCTTT. Translation: CASSSGHLNTEAFF.

Concerning this clone itself: The missing conserved phenylalanine or tryptophan at the end of this CDR3 makes a read error likely. The DNA is omitted, as the CDR3 cannot be located on it reliably, and the CDR3 follows TCRdb's listing. The chain uses TRBV10-3 and TRBJ2-7; TRBD1 is taken as the D call from the table, unchecked against the DNA. The CDR3 spans 11 amino acids, including both terminal residues. The germline CDR1 and CDR2 sequences are ENHRY and SYGVKD. The CDR3 here is CAISEDSKPII.

The rearrangement links TRBV30 to TRBJ1-1, with D possibly TRBD1 on 6 matching bases. Trimming removed 0 bases from V and 8 bases from J, with 13 bases in between. Germline CDR1 GTSNPN, CDR2 SVGIG (reference sequence). The CDR3 runs 13 residues. The CDR3 DNA sequence: TGTGCCTGGAGTGTACAGGTTCAGGGGGAAGCTTTCTTT. As protein: CAWSVQVQGEAFF.

V usage is TRBV5-1 and J usage is TRBJ1-1, with 8 positions matching TRBD1. Germline assignment: CDR1 SGHRS and CDR2 YFSETQ. The J segment lost 4 bases and the V segment lost 5 bases, leaving 7 bases of the junction unmatched. CDR3 length: 14 residues. The CDR3 protein is CASRYTTGGTEAFF. In DNA, the CDR3 is TGCGCCAGCAGATATACTACAGGGGGCACTGAAGCTTTCTTT.

V gene TRBV25-1 combines with J gene TRBJ1-3; no reliable D call. Trimming cost V 0 bases and J 4 bases, with 13 bases left between them. The germline CDR1 and CDR2 sequences are MGHDK and SYGVNS. This CDR3 comprises 16 residues. CDR3 nucleotide sequence: TGTGCCAGCAGTGAATATTTCTCGGGAGACGGAAACACCATATATTTT. It codes for CASSEYFSGDGNTIYF.

The chain recombines TRBV27 with TRBJ1-2, with 8 bases lining up with TRBD1. Unmatched junction bases numbered 19, after V lost 6 bases and J lost 7 bases. The CDR3 spans 17 residues. CDR1 is MNHEY, CDR2 SMNVEV, per germline (reference sequence). CDR3 coding DNA: TGTGCCAGCAGCAATGTGCTACGTCAGACAGGGGACCGTGGCTACACCTTC. Its translation is CASSNVLRQTGDRGYTF.

V usage is TRBV7-2 and J usage is TRBJ2-5; D is perhaps TRBD1 (5 bases). V was clipped by 1 base and J by 3 bases, with 9 bases between them. The germline V gene has CDR1 SGHTA and CDR2 FQGNSA. This CDR3 is 14 amino acids long. Written as DNA, the CDR3 is TGTGCCAGCAGCTTAGGGGGCGATGAAGAGACCCAGTACTTC. Translation: CASSLGGDEETQYF. The full variable domain, in which reference TRBV7-2 and TRBJ2-5 provide the parts outside the CDR3, is GAGVSQSPSNKVTEKGKDVELRCDPISGHTALYWYRQSLGQGLEFLIYFQGNSAPDKSGLPSDRFSAERTGGSVSTLTIQRTQQEDSAVYLCASSLGGDEETQYFGPGTRLLVL.

The chain joins TRBV5-1 to TRBJ1-1, with 10 bases fitting TRBD1. The CDR3 runs to 15 residues. Germline assignment: CDR1 SGHRS and CDR2 YFSETQ. J gave up 5 bases and V 0 bases, and 4 bases lay outside the gene matches. Here the CDR3 DNA reads TGCGCCAGCAGCTTGGGGGACAGGGGCACTACTGAAGCTTTCTTT. Residues: CASSLGDRGTTEAFF.

V is TRBV6-1 and J is TRBJ1-2; weak D call: TRBD1 (6 bases). The CDR3 is made up of 15 amino acids. V lost 2 bases, J lost 5 bases, and 15 bases lay in between. The germline gives CDR1 MNHNS, CDR2 SASEGT. CDR3 coding DNA: TGTGCCAGCAGTGAAAGTCATGGGACAAGATATGGCTACACCTTC. Translated, it gives CASSESHGTRYGYTF.

This chain connects TRBV5-1 to TRBJ1-2, with 10 bases fitting TRBD1. The junction had 7 bases not matched to a gene; V was cut back by 0 bases and J by 8 bases. In germline, CDR1 is SGHRS, CDR2 YFSETQ. CDR3 length: 15 residues. The CDR3 nucleotides read TGCGCCAGCAGCTTGGCCCCTGGGACAGGGGAAGGCTACACCTTC. Amino acid sequence: CASSLAPGTGEGYTF.

As concerns this clone: The same CDR3 can be traced to other DNA sequences in this sample. The J gene is TRBJ2-3, the V gene TRBV19, with 7 bases aligning to TRBD2. The germline CDR1 and CDR2 sequences are LNHDA and SQIVND (reference sequence). This CDR3 has 18 amino acids. The CDR3 here is CDFRKLEGLAVSTDTQYF. For the CDR3, the DNA is TGTGACTTCAGGAAGTTGGAGGGTCTAGCGGTTAGCACAGATACGCAGTATTTT.

V usage is TRBV19 and J usage is TRBJ1-2; TRBD1 matches at 7 bases. Germline assignment: CDR1 LNHDA and CDR2 SQIVND (reference sequence). CDR3 length: 13 residues. Losses at the gene ends were 9 bases for V and 4 bases for J; bases not matched to a gene: 8. CDR3 residues: CARIDREAYGYTF. DNA for the CDR3: TGTGCCAGAATAGACAGGGAGGCCTATGGCTACACCTTC.

The V call is TRBV6-1, the J call TRBJ1-2, with 8 bases that match TRBD1. Trimming cost V 6 bases and J 6 bases; bases outside gene matches: 9. Looked up from germline, CDR1 is MNHNS and CDR2 is SASEGT. This CDR3 spans 14 amino acids. This chain's CDR3 is CASSQRTGRDGYTF. The DNA for the CDR3 is TGTGCCAGCAGCCAGAGGACAGGGAGGGATGGCTACACCTTC.

Notes on this clone: At one end, the junction sequence differs from germline, possibly due to a read error. V and J are TRBV5-1 and TRBJ2-1, with 8 positions matching TRBD2. The CDR3 contains 15 residues. Looked up from germline, CDR1 is SGHRS and CDR2 is YFSETQ. CDR3 in amino acids: CASNLPAGVNNEQFF. The DNA for the CDR3 is TGCGCCAGCAACTTGCCAGCGGGGGTTAACAATGAGCAGTTCTTC.

CDR3 in amino acids: CASKTGERTYEQYV. For the CDR3, the DNA is TGTGCCAGCAAGACAGGGGAACGAACCTACGAGCAGTACGTC. The gene calls are TRBV21-1 and TRBJ2-7; the table gives TRBD1 as D, unverified against the DNA. TRBV21-1 is assigned pseudogene status. CDR3 length: 14 amino acids.

The chain couples TRBV2 to TRBJ2-1; D call uncertain. Trimming removed 4 bases from V and 5 bases from J, with 9 bases in between. Germline CDR1 is SNHLY and CDR2 is FYNNEI. This CDR3 spans 13 amino acids. The chain's CDR3 is CASSALLDNEQFF. DNA for the CDR3: TGTGCCAGCAGTGCTCTTCTTGACAATGAGCAGTTCTTC.